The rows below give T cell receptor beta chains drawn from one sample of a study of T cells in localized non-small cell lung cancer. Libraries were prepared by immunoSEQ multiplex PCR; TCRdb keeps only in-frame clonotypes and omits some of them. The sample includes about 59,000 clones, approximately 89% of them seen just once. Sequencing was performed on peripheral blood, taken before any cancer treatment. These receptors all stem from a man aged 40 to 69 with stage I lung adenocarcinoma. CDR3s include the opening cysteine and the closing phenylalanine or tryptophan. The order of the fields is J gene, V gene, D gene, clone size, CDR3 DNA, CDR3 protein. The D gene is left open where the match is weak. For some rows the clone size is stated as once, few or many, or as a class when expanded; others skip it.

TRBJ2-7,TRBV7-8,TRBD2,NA,TGTGCCAGCAGCCCCCCTCCTTGGGCGGGAGGGGCCTACGAGCAGTACTTC,CASSPPPWAGGAYEQYF
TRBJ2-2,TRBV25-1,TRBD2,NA,TGTGCCAGCAGTGCCTTTGCTAGCGGGAGGCTCAACACCGGGGAGCTGTTTTTT,CASSAFASGRLNTGELFF
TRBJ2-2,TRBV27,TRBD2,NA,TGTGCCAGCAGTCTAAAACTAGCGGGAGAACGGGCCGGGGAGCTGTTTTTT,CASSLKLAGERAGELFF
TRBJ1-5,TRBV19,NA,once,TGTGCCAGTAGTTTACTTAGGCAGCCCCAGCATTTT,CASSLLRQPQHF
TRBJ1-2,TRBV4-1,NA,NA,TGCGCCAGCAGCTCTACAGAGAACCGAAAGACCTATGGCTACACCTTC,CASSSTENRKTYGYTF
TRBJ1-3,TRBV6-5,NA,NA,TGTGCCAGCAGCCGACTTCCAGGGGCTGGAAACACCATATATTTT,CASSRLPGAGNTIYF
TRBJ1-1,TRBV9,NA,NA,TGTGCCAGCGGCGGTGGGGCGAACACTGAAGCTTTCTTT,CASGGGANTEAFF
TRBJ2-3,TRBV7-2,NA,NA,TGTGCCAGCAGCCCCCCGTCTGGGGGCACAGATACGCAGTATTTT,CASSPPSGGTDTQYF
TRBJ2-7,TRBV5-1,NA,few,TGCGCCAGCAGCTTGGGGTATGGAAGCTCCTACGAGCAGTACTTC,CASSLGYGSSYEQYF
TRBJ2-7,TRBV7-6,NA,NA,TGTGCCAGCAGCGGCAGAGGGGCCGAGCAGTACTTC,CASSGRGAEQYF
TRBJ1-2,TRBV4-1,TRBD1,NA,TGCGCCAGCAGTCAAGCGGACAGGGCCTACTATGGCTACACCTTC,CASSQADRAYYGYTF
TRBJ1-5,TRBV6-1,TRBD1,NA,TGTGCCAGCAGTGCCCGACAGGGCTCGGATCAGCCCCAGCATTTT,CASSARQGSDQPQHF
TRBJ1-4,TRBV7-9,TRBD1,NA,TGTGCCAGCAGTCGGACAGGGCTGAGAGAAAAACTGTTTTTT,CASSRTGLREKLFF
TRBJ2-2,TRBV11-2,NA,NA,TGTGCCAGCAGCTTAGGGCCAGGACGAACCGGGGAGCTGTTTTTT,CASSLGPGRTGELFF
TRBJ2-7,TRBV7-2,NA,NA,TGTGCCAGCAGCCCCAGCGAGTATCGGACTACTTACGAGCAGTACTTC,CASSPSEYRTTYEQYF
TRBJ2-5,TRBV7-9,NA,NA,TGTGCCAGCAGCCCGGGAGAGGGTTCCGAGACCCAGTACTTC,CASSPGEGSETQYF
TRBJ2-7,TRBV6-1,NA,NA,TGTGCCAGCAGTGCTCACAGGGACGAGCAGTACTTC,CASSAHRDEQYF
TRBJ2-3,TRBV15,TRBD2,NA,TGTGCCACCAGCAGGGGACTAGCGGTTGGGGTAGATACGCAGTATTTT,CATSRGLAVGVDTQYF
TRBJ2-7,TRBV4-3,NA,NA,TGCGCCAGCAGCCAAGAAAGGGGCCTTACCTACGAGCAGTACTTC,CASSQERGLTYEQYF
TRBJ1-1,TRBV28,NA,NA,TGTGCCAGCAGTGCGGGACTCCCTTCGAGGGCTTTCTTT,CASSAGLPSRAFF
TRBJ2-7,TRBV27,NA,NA,TGTGCCAGCAGCCTCTTTTTGGGCGAGCAGTACTTC,CASSLFLGEQYF
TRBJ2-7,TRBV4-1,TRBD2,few,TGCGCCAGCAGCCAAGTGAGCGGGAGCCTAGGGGAGCAGTACTTC,CASSQVSGSLGEQYF
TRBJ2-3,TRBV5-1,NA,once,TGCGCCAGCAGGGACGGGGCCAGCACAGATACGCAGTATTTT,CASRDGASTDTQYF
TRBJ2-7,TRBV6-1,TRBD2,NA,TGTGCCAGCACAAAGTTTAGCGGGACCACCTACGAGCAGTACTTC,CASTKFSGTTYEQYF
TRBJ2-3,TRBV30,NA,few,TGTGCCTGGAGTGTACAAAGTCAGGGAGATACGCAGTATTTT,CAWSVQSQGDTQYF
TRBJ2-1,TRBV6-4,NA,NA,TGTGCCAGCAGTGACTCTGGCCAACCCGATGAGCAGTTCTTC,CASSDSGQPDEQFF
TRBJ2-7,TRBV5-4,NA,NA,TGTGCCAGCAGTCGTGGACTGGGCGACGAGCAGTACTTC,CASSRGLGDEQYF
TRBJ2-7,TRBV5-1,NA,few,TGCGCCAGCAGGTGGTTAGCTAGCTCCTACGAGCAGTACTTC,CASRWLASSYEQYF
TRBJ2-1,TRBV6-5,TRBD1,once,TGTGCCAGCAGTTCCACAGGGGGCGGTGAGCAGTTCTTC,CASSSTGGGEQFF